This T cell receptor beta chain came from a study of shared clonotypes between healthy human individuals. The study, taken as a whole, reports: Relative to their counterparts shared across all four donors, non-shared clonotypes exhibited diminished generation probabilities.

Splitting of each subset's genomic DNA was done evenly across several immunoSEQ plates. Replicate PCRs from sorted subsets contained roughly 200 ng DNA, which is 29,000 or so T cell genomes. The table came from immunoSEQ multiplex PCR; TCRdb's copy has only in-frame clones and leaves some out. The data hold approximately 530,000 clones, with approximately 95% observed a single time. CD4+ cells yielded CD45RA+ naive and CD45RA-negative memory subsets. In the case of this clone: What it binds is not known.

This receptor was taken from a woman aged 25 to 39 in good health. The sample comprised naive CD4+ T cells sorted from blood. As for subset: CD45RA+ positively selected.

This chain's CDR3 is CASSLAGDADTQYF. In nucleotides, the CDR3 is TGTGCCAGCAGCTTGGCAGGGGACGCAGATACGCAGTATTTT. The chain combines TRBV7-6 with TRBJ2-3; tentatively, D is TRBD1 (6 bases). The CDR3 totals 14 residues. Germline loops: CDR1 SGHVS, CDR2 FNYEAQ. The V end was cut by 3 bases, the J end by 4 bases, with 11 bases between.